This T cell receptor beta chain is from a study of T cells after yellow fever vaccination. Study results and caveats: Peaking faster, on day 5 versus 15, the secondary response was nonetheless weaker. Detected again after the booster were most primary-vaccination clones, at about 96% CD4 and 70% to 90% CD8.

Generation of TCR cDNA used 5'RACE template switching (which added a universal primer site and UMIs). TCRdb reprocessed the 5' RACE reads with MiXCR, giving one entry per CDR3 protein. The profile shows about 340,000 distinct CDR3 sequences, 8.5% to 9% of them singletons. The CDR3 has 16 amino acids. The V gene end was trimmed by 3 bases and the J gene end by 1 base; junction bases not matched to a gene: 6. Looked up from germline, CDR1 is KGHSH and CDR2 is LQKENI. In its sample, this clonotype was seen many times. The target antigen is unknown. This TCR came from a young man who received the YFV17D yellow fever vaccine. The J gene is TRBJ2-1, the V gene TRBV18, with 7 bases lining up with TRBD1. The material was PBMCs, obtained on the day of the first yellow fever vaccination. CDR3 loop: CASSPPSRGSYNEQFF. CDR3 sequence (DNA): TGTGCCAGCTCACCCCCCTCCAGGGGGTCCTACAATGAGCAGTTCTTC.